A selection of T cell receptor beta chains follows, all from one sample in a study of blood T cell repertoires in COVID-19. Here immunoSEQ multiplex PCR was the method, and the copy in TCRdb shows in-frame clones only, minus some. The sample has some 70,000 clones; roughly 88% are singletons. The sequencing sample was made of peripheral blood. These receptors were taken from a woman aged 55-70 years with COVID-19, enrolled during active disease. The CDR3 runs from the conserved cysteine through the conserved F or W. A D gene is named only where the DNA matches it firmly. Some rows mark clone size as missing; the rest say once, few, many or name a class of expanded clone.

cdr3_nt | cdr3_aa | v_call | d_call | j_call | clone_size
TGTGCCAGCTCACCACGAGGGAATGAAAAACTGTTTTTT | CASSPRGNEKLFF | TRBV18 | . | TRBJ1-4 | .
TGCGCCAGCAGCCAAAGCCTAGCGAACACCGGGGAGCTGTTTTTT | CASSQSLANTGELFF | TRBV4-3 | . | TRBJ2-2 | .
TGTGCCTCTGGGGCGGGGGGCAAATACAATGAGCAGTTCTTC | CASGAGGKYNEQFF | TRBV7-6 | TRBD2 | TRBJ2-1 | .
TGTGCCAGCAGCCTACAGATGAACACTGAAGCTTTCTTT | CASSLQMNTEAFF | TRBV3-1/TRBV3-2 | . | TRBJ1-1 | .
TGTGCCAGCAGGTTGGGACTAGCGGAACCATACAATGAGCAGTTCTTC | CASRLGLAEPYNEQFF | TRBV5-5 | TRBD2 | TRBJ2-1 | .
TGTGCCTGGAGAGAGGACAGCTATGGCTACACCTTC | CAWREDSYGYTF | TRBV30 | . | TRBJ1-2 | .
TGCAGCGCCGGGGGGAAAGATGGCTACACCTTC | CSAGGKDGYTF | TRBV29-1 | . | TRBJ1-2 | .
TGTGCCAGCAGTTTGGGACTGTCCTACGAGCAGTACTTC | CASSLGLSYEQYF | TRBV27 | . | TRBJ2-7 | .
TGCGCCAGCAGCTTGAACTCGAACACTGAAGCTTTCTTT | CASSLNSNTEAFF | TRBV5-1 | . | TRBJ1-1 | .
TGTGCCAGTAGTATGTTGGCGGGGAACAATCAGCCCCAGCATTTT | CASSMLAGNNQPQHF | TRBV19 | . | TRBJ1-5 | once
TGTGCCAGCAGCTTCGGGAGCTCTGGAAACACCATATATTTT | CASSFGSSGNTIYF | TRBV5-4 | . | TRBJ1-3 | .
TGTGCCAGCAGCTTGGTCGTGGGGGGGAGCGAAAAACTGTTTTTT | CASSLVVGGSEKLFF | TRBV5-8 | . | TRBJ1-4 | .